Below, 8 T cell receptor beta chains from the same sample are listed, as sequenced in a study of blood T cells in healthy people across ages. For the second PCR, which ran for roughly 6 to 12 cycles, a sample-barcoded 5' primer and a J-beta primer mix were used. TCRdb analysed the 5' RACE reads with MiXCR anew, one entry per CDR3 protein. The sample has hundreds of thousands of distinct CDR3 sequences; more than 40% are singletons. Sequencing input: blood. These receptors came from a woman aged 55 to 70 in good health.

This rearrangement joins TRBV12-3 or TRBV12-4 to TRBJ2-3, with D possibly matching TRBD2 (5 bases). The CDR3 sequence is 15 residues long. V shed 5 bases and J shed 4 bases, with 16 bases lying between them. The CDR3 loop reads CASSPSGVSSDTQYF. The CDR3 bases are TGTGCCAGCAGTCCCTCCGGGGTTTCCTCAGATACGCAGTATTTT.

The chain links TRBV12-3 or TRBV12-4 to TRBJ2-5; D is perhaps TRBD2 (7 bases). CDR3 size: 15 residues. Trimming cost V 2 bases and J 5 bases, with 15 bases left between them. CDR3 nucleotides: TGTGCCAGCAGTTTATTTCGGGGGGCCACGGAGACCCAGTACTTC. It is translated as CASSLFRGATETQYF.

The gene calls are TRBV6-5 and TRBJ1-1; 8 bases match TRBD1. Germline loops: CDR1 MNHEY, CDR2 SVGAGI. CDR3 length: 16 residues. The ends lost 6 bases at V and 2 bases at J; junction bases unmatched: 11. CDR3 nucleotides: TGTGCCAGCAGACCCGATGGACAGGGAAAAAACACTGAAGCTTTCTTT. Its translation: CASRPDGQGKNTEAFF.

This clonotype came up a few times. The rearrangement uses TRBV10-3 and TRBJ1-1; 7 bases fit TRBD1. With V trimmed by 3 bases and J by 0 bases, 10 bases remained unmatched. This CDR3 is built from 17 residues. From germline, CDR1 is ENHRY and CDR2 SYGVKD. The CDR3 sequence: CAISEQPGQVLNTEAFF. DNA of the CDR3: TGTGCCATCAGTGAACAACCCGGACAGGTTTTGAACACTGAAGCTTTCTTT.

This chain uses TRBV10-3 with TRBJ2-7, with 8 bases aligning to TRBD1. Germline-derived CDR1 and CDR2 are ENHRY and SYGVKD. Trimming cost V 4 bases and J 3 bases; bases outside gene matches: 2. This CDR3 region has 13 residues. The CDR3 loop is CAISAGGGYEQYF. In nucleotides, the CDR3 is TGTGCCATCAGTGCAGGGGGCGGCTACGAGCAGTACTTC.

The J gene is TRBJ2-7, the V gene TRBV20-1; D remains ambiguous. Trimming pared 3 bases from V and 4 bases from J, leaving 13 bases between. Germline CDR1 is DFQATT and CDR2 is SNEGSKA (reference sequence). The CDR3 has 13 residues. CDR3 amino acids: CSARAPTVYEQYF. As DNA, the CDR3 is TGCAGTGCTAGGGCTCCGACGGTGTACGAGCAGTACTTC.

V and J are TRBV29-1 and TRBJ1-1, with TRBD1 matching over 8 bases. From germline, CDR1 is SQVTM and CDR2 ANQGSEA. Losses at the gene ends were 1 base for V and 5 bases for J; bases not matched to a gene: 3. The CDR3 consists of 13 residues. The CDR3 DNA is TGCAGCGTTGAAGTACAGGGGGGGACTGAAGCTTTCTTT. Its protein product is CSVEVQGGTEAFF.

The CDR3 here is CASSHQTGGFYEQYF. In DNA, the CDR3 is TGCGCCAGCAGCCACCAGACAGGGGGCTTCTACGAGCAGTACTTC. The chain links TRBV4-1 to TRBJ2-7; 10 positions agree with TRBD1. Germline V gene lookup returns CDR1 MGHRA and CDR2 YSYEKL. There are 15 residues in the CDR3. J lost 3 bases, V lost 3 bases, and 5 bases had no gene match.